A single sample is the source of the 30 T cell receptor beta chains below, sequenced in a study of technical replicates of blood from several donors. TCRdb's table, derived via immunoSEQ multiplex PCR, lists solely in-frame clones and lacks some. This table holds about 88,000 clones, just under 95% found once. Source material: T cells isolated from PBMCs. Receptors were obtained from a human donor in good health.

V is TRBV25-1 and J is TRBJ2-1, with TRBD2 as a possible D gene (6 bases). There are 15 residues in the CDR3. CDR1 is MGHDK, CDR2 SYGVNS, per germline. Deletions cut 5 bases from V and 7 bases from J, with 18 bases between. CDR3 nucleotides: TGTGCCAGCAGTCCAACCCGGGGGTTTGGGAATGAGCAGTTCTTC. Its protein product is CASSPTRGFGNEQFF.

The chain carries TRBV28 and TRBJ2-6; D possibly corresponds to TRBD2 (6 bases). Germline V lookup: CDR1 MDHEN, CDR2 SYDVKM. Trimming shortened V by 5 bases and J by 0 bases, and 11 bases separated the two germline ends. The CDR3 runs 16 residues. The CDR3 reads CASSRDGSSGANVLTF. Here the CDR3 DNA reads TGTGCCAGCAGTAGGGACGGGAGCTCTGGGGCCAACGTCCTGACTTTC.

The chain employs TRBV6-6 and TRBJ1-4, with D unresolved. Trimming stripped 1 base from V and 6 bases from J, with 15 bases between. CDR3 length equals 16 residues. CDR1 is MNHNY, CDR2 SVGAGI, per germline (reference sequence). CDR3 protein: CASSYYRRRSDEKLFF. CDR3 sequence (DNA): TGTGCCAGCAGTTACTATAGACGCAGGTCGGATGAAAAACTGTTTTTT.

The chain joins TRBV5-4 to TRBJ2-7, with D possibly TRBD1 on 5 matching bases. V was trimmed by 1 base and J by 0 bases, leaving 11 bases between them. From germline, CDR1 is SGHNT and CDR2 YYREEE (reference sequence). The CDR3 has 15 residues. The CDR3 is CASSLPGSNSYEQYF. The CDR3 DNA reads TGTGCCAGCAGCTTGCCAGGGTCCAACTCCTACGAGCAGTACTTC. The whole variable domain, filled in from reference TRBV5-4 and TRBJ2-7, reads ETGVTQSPTHLIKTRGQQVTLRCSSQSGHNTVSWYQQALGQGPQFIFQYYREEENGRGNFPPRFSGLQFPNYSSELNVNALELDDSALYLCASSLPGSNSYEQYFGPGTRLTVT.

The rearrangement uses TRBV6-5 and TRBJ2-7; 10 positions match TRBD1. With V trimmed by 6 bases and J by 6 bases, 11 bases remained unmatched. CDR3 size: 15 residues. CDR1 and CDR2 (germline): MNHEY, SVGAGI. This CDR3 is CASRKDPGQGREQYF. Written as DNA, the CDR3 is TGTGCCAGCAGAAAAGATCCGGGACAGGGGCGCGAGCAGTACTTC.

The chain combines TRBV18 with TRBJ2-2; D possibly corresponds to TRBD1 (6 bases). CDR3 size: 15 residues. Looked up from germline, CDR1 is KGHSH and CDR2 is LQKENI. The V and J ends lost 5 bases and 8 bases respectively, with 18 bases between them. CDR3 sequence (DNA): TGTGCCAGCTCAACAAGGACAGACTTGCGAGGGGAGCTGTTTTTT. This codes for CASSTRTDLRGELFF.

The chain carries TRBV7-9 and TRBJ1-3, with D tentatively TRBD1 (6 bases). This CDR3 comprises 15 residues. V dropped 5 bases and J dropped 0 bases, with 11 bases sitting between them. The V gene's germline CDR1 is SEHNR and CDR2 FQNEAQ (reference sequence). CDR3: CASSLRGSSGNTIYF. CDR3 bases: TGTGCCAGCAGCCTCAGGGGAAGCTCTGGAAACACCATATATTTT. Variable domain in full (rest from reference TRBV7-9 and TRBJ1-3): DTGVSQNPRHKITKRGQNVTFRCDPISEHNRLYWYRQTLGQGPEFLTYFQNEAQLEKSRLLSDRFSAERPKGSFSTLEIQRTEQGDSAMYLCASSLRGSSGNTIYFGEGSWLTVV.

V is TRBV9 and J is TRBJ1-3, with TRBD1 as a possible D gene (5 bases). Germline-derived CDR1 and CDR2 are SGDLS and YYNGEE. The CDR3 contains 14 residues. The ends were cut back, 1 base at V and 5 bases at J, with 10 bases in the middle. The CDR3 coding sequence is TGTGCCAGCAGCGTACCAGGGAATAGAAACACCATATATTTT. Protein product: CASSVPGNRNTIYF.

The gene calls are TRBV30 and TRBJ1-4, with D unclear. The CDR3 spans 14 residues. Germline CDR1 reads GTSNPN; CDR2 reads SVGIG (reference sequence). Trimming shortened V by 4 bases and J by 6 bases, and 15 bases separated the two germline ends. CDR3 nucleotides: TGTGCCTGGACCGGCGGTCGATGGGATGAAAAACTGTTTTTT. This translates into CAWTGGRWDEKLFF.

This clone has just one count. The genes are TRBV11-3 and TRBJ2-1, with D tentatively TRBD1 (5 bases). Germline assignment: CDR1 SGHNT and CDR2 YENEEA. The CDR3 has 14 residues. V was clipped by 0 bases and J by 8 bases, with 11 bases between them. CDR3 amino acids: CASSLDPVRDEQFF. CDR3 sequence (DNA): TGTGCCAGCAGCTTAGATCCTGTCAGGGATGAGCAGTTCTTC.

The chain uses TRBV18 and TRBJ2-2; D possibly corresponds to TRBD2 (6 bases). The CDR3 runs to 18 residues. Germline CDR1 is KGHSH and CDR2 is LQKENI. V lost 1 base and J 0 bases, leaving 15 bases between the germline ends. The CDR3 DNA follows: TGTGCCAGCTCACCACGGCGGATGGCGGGATCGAACACCGGGGAGCTGTTTTTT. The encoded protein is CASSPRRMAGSNTGELFF.

This clone was recorded only once. J is TRBJ2-3 and V is TRBV27, with D tentatively TRBD2 (5 bases). This CDR3 contains 13 residues. V gave up 4 bases and J gave up 6 bases, with 11 bases separating them. Germline V CDR1 and CDR2: MNHEY, SMNVEV (reference sequence). The DNA of the CDR3 is TGTGCCAGCAGTTCATTAGAGGGCGATACGCAGTATTTT. Translating it yields CASSSLEGDTQYF.

The V gene is TRBV6-5, the J gene TRBJ1-6; 7 bases align to TRBD1. The germline gives CDR1 MNHEY, CDR2 SVGAGI. The trim removed 8 bases at V and 9 bases at J, leaving 13 bases unmatched. This CDR3 contains 15 residues. The CDR3 coding sequence is TGTGCCAGCGGCCATTCAGGGGGGTTTCGTTCACCCCTCCACTTT. Translation: CASGHSGGFRSPLHF.

The rearrangement uses TRBV21-1 and TRBJ1-2; the D call TRBD1 from the table was never checked on the DNA. TRBV21-1 is an annotated pseudogene. The CDR3 is made up of 11 amino acids. As DNA, the CDR3 is TGTGCCAGCACCAGATGGTGTGGCTACACCTTC. Encoded protein: CASTRWCGYTF.

The chain employs TRBV6-5 and TRBJ2-3; TRBD2 matches 7 bases. CDR1 MNHEY and CDR2 SVGAGI come from the germline V gene. Trimming at V came to 2 bases and at J to 3 bases, leaving 2 bases not matched to a gene. This CDR3 has 14 residues. The CDR3 loop is CASSYGGVTDTQYF. The CDR3 bases are TGTGCCAGCAGTTACGGGGGGGTAACAGATACGCAGTATTTT.

The rearrangement uses TRBV30 and TRBJ1-5; the D gene is possibly TRBD1 (6 bases). Trimming removed 2 bases at V and 1 base at J, with 30 bases between. Germline V gives CDR1 GTSNPN, CDR2 SVGIG (reference sequence). The CDR3 consists of 21 residues. CDR3 region: CAWSPSMYTQGRLKSNQPQHF. As DNA, the CDR3 is TGTGCCTGGAGTCCATCAATGTATACCCAGGGGAGATTAAAAAGCAATCAGCCCCAGCATTTT.

V usage is TRBV6-6 and J usage is TRBJ1-2; 8 nucleotides match TRBD1. Germline lookup yields CDR1 MNHNY and CDR2 SVGAGI (reference sequence). With V trimmed by 5 bases and J by 5 bases, 7 bases remained unmatched. The CDR3 consists of 14 residues. For the CDR3, the DNA is TGTGCCAGCAGTACCTTTAGACAGGGGTATGGCTACACCTTC. Translation gives CASSTFRQGYGYTF.

This clone came up a few times. This sequence joins TRBV30 and TRBJ1-5; D call uncertain. The CDR3 has 13 amino acids. V was shortened by 2 bases and J by 5 bases, with 10 bases between the two germline ends. CDR1 and CDR2 (germline): GTSNPN, SVGIG (reference sequence). In nucleotides, the CDR3 is TGTGCCTGGAGTAAGGGAGTGGATCAGCCCCAGCATTTT. Translated: CAWSKGVDQPQHF.

The gene calls are TRBV2 and TRBJ1-1, with 7 nucleotides matching TRBD1. Germline V gives CDR1 SNHLY, CDR2 FYNNEI. This CDR3 spans 15 amino acids. V lost 4 bases and J lost 5; bases outside the gene matches: 10. The CDR3 DNA is TGTGCCAGCAGTGTTATGAAACAGGGACAGACTGAAGCTTTCTTT. Protein product: CASSVMKQGQTEAFF.

This clone came up a few times. CDR3 nucleotide sequence: TGTGCCAGCAGCCGGCCAGCGAGGCCTACACGTCAGTACTTC. Protein product: CASSRPARPTRQYF. The chain combines TRBV5-6 with TRBJ2-7; D is unclear. V was trimmed by 4 bases and J by 10 bases, leaving 21 bases between them. CDR3 length equals 14 residues. The germline CDR1 and CDR2 sequences are SGHDT and YYEEEE.

The chain links TRBV28 to TRBJ1-3; TRBD1 aligns across 7 bases. V trimming: 9 bases; J trimming: 10 bases; junction bases outside the gene matches: 12. The CDR3 length is 13 residues. In germline, CDR1 is MDHEN, CDR2 SYDVKM. CDR3 DNA sequence: TGTGCCAGTTACGGACTACCAGGGGGGACCATATATTTT. Protein sequence: CASYGLPGGTIYF.

The chain is built from TRBV2 and TRBJ2-5, with TRBD1 identical over 7 bases. The J segment lost 1 base and the V segment lost 6 bases, leaving 5 bases of the junction unmatched. CDR3 size: 14 residues. CDR1 and CDR2 from the germline V gene are SNHLY and FYNNEI. CDR3 coding DNA: TGTGCCAGCAGCCTACAGGGGACCCAAGAGACCCAGTACTTC. This codes for CASSLQGTQETQYF. The variable domain in full, with the rest retrieved from reference TRBV2 and TRBJ2-5, is EPEVTQTPSHQVTQMGQEVILRCVPISNHLYFYWYRQILGQKVEFLVSFYNNEISEKSEIFDDQFSVERPDGSNFTLKIRSTKLEDSAMYFCASSLQGTQETQYFGPGTRLLVL.

The chain combines TRBV2 with TRBJ1-4; D remains unclear. The CDR3 is 14 residues long. Germline V gene sequence: CDR1 SNHLY, CDR2 FYNNEI. V dropped 7 bases and J dropped 0 bases, with 9 bases sitting between them. The CDR3 coding sequence is TGTGCCAGCACTCTTCTTGCAACTAATGAAAAACTGTTTTTT. It yields the protein CASTLLATNEKLFF. The full variable domain, in which reference TRBV2 and TRBJ1-4 provide the parts outside the CDR3, is EPEVTQTPSHQVTQMGQEVILRCVPISNHLYFYWYRQILGQKVEFLVSFYNNEISEKSEIFDDQFSVERPDGSNFTLKIRSTKLEDSAMYFCASTLLATNEKLFFGSGTQLSVL.

This clone showed up just a few times. The chain joins TRBV19 to TRBJ1-5; 9 bases are shared with TRBD1. Trimming took 4 bases from V and 5 from J; bases not matched to a gene: 3. The CDR3 totals 14 residues. Looked up from germline, CDR1 is LNHDA and CDR2 is SQIVND (reference sequence). CDR3 loop: CASSTRDRDQPQHF. The DNA for the CDR3 is TGTGCCAGTAGTACCCGGGACAGGGATCAGCCCCAGCATTTT.

This chain joins TRBV11-2 and TRBJ2-7; D remains unclear. CDR1 and CDR2 (germline): SGHAT, FQNNGV. Trimming shortened V by 3 bases and J by 4 bases, and 13 bases separated the two germline ends. The CDR3 spans 14 residues. CDR3 loop: CASSFSNRSYEQYF. For the CDR3, the DNA is TGTGCCAGCAGCTTCTCGAACAGATCATACGAGCAGTACTTC.

V usage is TRBV30 and J usage is TRBJ1-2, with D maybe TRBD1 (5 bases). Trimming removed 1 base from V and 2 bases from J, with 14 bases in between. CDR3 size: 15 residues. Germline V gene lookup returns CDR1 GTSNPN and CDR2 SVGIG (reference sequence). CDR3 protein: CAWSARGDLNYGYTF. CDR3 sequence (DNA): TGTGCCTGGAGTGCACGGGGGGACCTAAACTATGGCTACACCTTC.

This chain joins TRBV7-9 and TRBJ1-5, with a tentative D call TRBD1 (5 bases). This CDR3 has 14 residues. Trimming left V 0 bases short and J 7 bases short, with 10 bases between. Per germline, CDR1 SEHNR and CDR2 FQNEAQ (reference sequence). CDR3 residues: CASSLAEGRQPQHF. The CDR3 DNA follows: TGTGCCAGCAGCTTAGCGGAGGGACGCCAGCCCCAGCATTTT.

The chain employs TRBV4-1 and TRBJ1-2; the match to TRBD1 covers 9 bases. The V gene end was trimmed by 3 bases and the J gene end by 0 bases; junction bases not matched to a gene: 5. The CDR3 is made up of 16 amino acids. Looked up from germline, CDR1 is MGHRA and CDR2 is YSYEKL. The DNA for the CDR3 is TGCGCCAGCAGCCAGACACAGGGGGCAACTAACTATGGCTACACCTTC. Translated: CASSQTQGATNYGYTF.

This rearrangement joins TRBV5-1 to TRBJ1-4; the match to TRBD1 covers 11 bases. The trim removed 4 bases at V and 8 bases at J, leaving 4 bases unmatched. The CDR3 is made up of 14 amino acids. The V gene's germline CDR1 is SGHRS and CDR2 YFSETQ. CDR3: CASSTGQGGEKLFF. Here the CDR3 DNA reads TGCGCCAGCAGCACGGGACAGGGGGGCGAAAAACTGTTTTTT.

The chain is built from TRBV9 and TRBJ2-1; 7 nucleotides align to TRBD2. The CDR3 extends over 14 amino acids. The J segment lost 9 bases and the V segment lost 3 bases, leaving 9 bases of the junction unmatched. Per germline, CDR1 SGDLS and CDR2 YYNGEE. CDR3 sequence (DNA): TGTGCCAGCAGCGCGGGGGGTATCATCCCTGAGCAGTTCTTC. Its translation: CASSAGGIIPEQFF.